In this sample, the clone carrying this T cell receptor beta chain turned up a few times. Its antigen is not known. RNA transcripts yielded amplified TCR beta CDR3 regions. The study used the HTBI primer set for a first-round RT-PCR of the TCR CDR3. TCRdb processed the multiplex PCR reads anew with MiXCR; each CDR3 protein has one entry. The sample has about 380,000 distinct CDR3 sequences, approximately 15% seen once; the top ten hold roughly 20%. This specimen belongs to a study of T cells in Graves' hyperthyroidism and ophthalmopathy. The CDR3 has 10 amino acids. Looked up from germline, CDR1 is SQVTM and CDR2 is ANQGSEA. V lost 3 bases, J lost 3 bases, and 2 bases lay in between. Study outcomes and limitations: Most expanded thyroid clonotypes above 0.001 recurred in blood.

Patients showing uncontrolled infection, other autoimmune disease, pregnancy or lactation were ineligible. Sequenced: blood. The chain joins TRBV29-1 to TRBJ1-1; D remains unclear. This clonotype originated in a man between 25 and 39 years old with Graves' hyperthyroidism that later progressed to Graves' ophthalmopathy. The CDR3 DNA sequence: TGCAGCGTTGATGACACTGAAGCTTTCTTT. It specifies CSVDDTEAFF.